These 5 T cell receptor beta chains share one sample of origin, sequenced in a study of technical replicates of blood from a handful of donors (dated by TCRdb to about 2017). Receptor amplification or capture employed the immunoSEQ multiplex PCR assay. Entries here come from immuneACCESS through TCRdb and include only in-frame sequences with V and J called. Some clones fail to appear in such tables; in the studies checked, an unresolved V gene covers under half of the shortfall, and the cause of the remainder is unknown. Present in this sample are some 84,000 clones, 91% of which were seen just once. The ten largest clones take up approximately 0.41% of the sample. Sequencing used T cells isolated from PBMCs. The receptors stem from a human donor in good health.

The CDR3 nucleotides read TGTGCCACACTACAGGGGGATGACTATGGCTACACCTTC. It codes for CATLQGDDYGYTF. The chain has TRBV19 and TRBJ1-2, with TRBD1 matching over 8 bases. This CDR3 region has 13 residues. V shed 10 bases, J shed 3 bases, and the junction held 7 bases outside the gene matches. Germline CDR1 is LNHDA and CDR2 is SQIVND (reference sequence).

The chain carries TRBV9 and TRBJ2-7; maybe TRBD1 (5 bases). CDR3 length equals 12 residues. CDR1 is SGDLS, CDR2 YYNGEE, per germline. V lost 3 bases, J lost 6 bases, and 10 bases lay in between. Here the CDR3 DNA reads TGTGCCAGCAGCGGCCAGGGTTCCGAGCAGTACTTC. This encodes CASSGQGSEQYF.

This chain connects TRBV15 to TRBJ1-2; 9 nucleotides align to TRBD1. Trimming removed 0 bases from V and 14 bases from J; junction bases left unmatched: 4. Germline CDR1 LNHNV, CDR2 YYDKDF (reference sequence). This CDR3 spans 12 amino acids. The CDR3 is CATSREGTGHTF. The CDR3 bases are TGTGCCACCAGCAGAGAAGGGACAGGGCATACCTTC.

V usage is TRBV4-3 and J usage is TRBJ2-1; TRBD2 might be the D (5 bases). The germline gives CDR1 LGHNA, CDR2 YSLEER. The V and J ends lost 4 bases and 0 bases respectively, with 10 bases between them. The CDR3 covers 15 residues. CDR3 sequence (DNA): TGCGCCAGCAGCCTGGAGGATCACTCCTACAATGAGCAGTTCTTC. It is translated as CASSLEDHSYNEQFF.

This chain links TRBV5-1 with TRBJ2-2; D unresolved. CDR3 length: 14 amino acids. Trimming left V 3 bases short and J 6 bases short, with 12 bases between. From germline, CDR1 is SGHRS and CDR2 YFSETQ. Here the CDR3 reads CASSYLSLSGELFF. Here the CDR3 DNA reads TGCGCCAGCAGCTACTTATCTCTATCCGGGGAGCTGTTTTTT.